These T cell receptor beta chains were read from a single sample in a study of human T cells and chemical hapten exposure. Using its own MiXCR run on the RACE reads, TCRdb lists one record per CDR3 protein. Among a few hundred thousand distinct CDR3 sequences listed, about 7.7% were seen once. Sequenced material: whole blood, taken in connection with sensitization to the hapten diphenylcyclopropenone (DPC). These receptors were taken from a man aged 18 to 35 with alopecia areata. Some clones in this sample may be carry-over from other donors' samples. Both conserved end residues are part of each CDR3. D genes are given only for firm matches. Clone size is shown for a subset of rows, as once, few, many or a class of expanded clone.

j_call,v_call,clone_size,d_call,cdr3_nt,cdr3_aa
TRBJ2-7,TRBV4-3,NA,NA,TGCGCCAGCAGCCAAGATAAGGGTCTTTACGAGCAGTACTTC,CASSQDKGLYEQYF
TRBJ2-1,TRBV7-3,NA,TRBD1,TGTGCCAGCAGCTTAGACTCAGGGGGACCACTTGAGCAGTTCTTC,CASSLDSGGPLEQFF
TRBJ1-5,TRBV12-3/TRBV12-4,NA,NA,TGTGCCAGCAGTTTACTCTCACCTACCCCCAATCAGCCCCAGCATTTT,CASSLLSPTPNQPQHF
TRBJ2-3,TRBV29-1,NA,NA,TGCAGCGCGCGGACAGAATATACCACAGATACGCAGTATTTT,CSARTEYTTDTQYF
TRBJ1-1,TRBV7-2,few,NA,TGTGCCAGCAGCCGCGTAACCACGACGAACACTGAAGCTTTCTTT,CASSRVTTTNTEAFF
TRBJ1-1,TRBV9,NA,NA,TGTGCCAGCAGCGTAGAGGGGACAAGAATGAACACTGAAGCTTTCTTT,CASSVEGTRMNTEAFF
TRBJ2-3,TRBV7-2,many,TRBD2,TGTGCCAGCAGCTCAGGGACTAGCGGGGGTCATACGCAGTATTTT,CASSSGTSGGHTQYF
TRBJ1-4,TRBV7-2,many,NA,TGTGCCAGCAAGAGAGACAGCCCCCACGAAAAACTGTTTTTT,CASKRDSPHEKLFF
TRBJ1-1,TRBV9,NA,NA,TGTGCCAGCACTAACGCAGCCGGGACTGAAGCTTTCTTT,CASTNAAGTEAFF
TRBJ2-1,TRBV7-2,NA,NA,TGTGCCAGCAGCTTAGGTCGTCATCCAGGCGATGAGCAGTTCTTC,CASSLGRHPGDEQFF
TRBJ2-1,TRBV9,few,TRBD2,TGTGCCAGCAGCGTAGCTACGCCTAGCGGTTACAATGAGCAGTTCTTC,CASSVATPSGYNEQFF
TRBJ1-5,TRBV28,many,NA,TGTGCCAGCAGTCCCCGGACCTTTTATGACAATCAGCCCCAGCATTTT,CASSPRTFYDNQPQHF
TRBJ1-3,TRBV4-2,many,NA,TGTGCCAGCAGCCAACAGGGCCGCTCTGGAAACACCATATATTTT,CASSQQGRSGNTIYF
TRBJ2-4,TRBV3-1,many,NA,TGTGCCAGCAGCCATGCCAGTGTGGCCAAAAACATTCAGTACTTC,CASSHASVAKNIQYF
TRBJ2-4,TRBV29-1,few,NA,TGCAGCGTTCAGGGGGGGCCGGGAGCCAAAAACATTCAGTACTTC,CSVQGGPGAKNIQYF
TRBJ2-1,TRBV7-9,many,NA,TGTGCCAGCAGCTTAGCTCCCCGAAGGAATGAGCAGTTCTTC,CASSLAPRRNEQFF
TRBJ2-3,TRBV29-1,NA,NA,TGCAGCGTTGAAGATCGAGATACGCAGTATTTT,CSVEDRDTQYF
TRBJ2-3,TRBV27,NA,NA,TGTGCCAGCAGTTCCCAGACCAGCACAGATACGCAGTATTTT,CASSSQTSTDTQYF
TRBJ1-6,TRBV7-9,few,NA,TGTGCCAGCAGCCCGCCGGCGAGGTATAACACCCTCCACTTT,CASSPPARYNTLHF
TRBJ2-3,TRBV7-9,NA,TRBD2,TGTGCCAGCTACGGTCGGCTAGCGGCGACAGATACGCAGTATTTT,CASYGRLAATDTQYF
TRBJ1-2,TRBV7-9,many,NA,TGTGCCAGCAGCTCGGACTTACTGGGCGGCTACACCTTC,CASSSDLLGGYTF
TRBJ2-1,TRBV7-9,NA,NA,TGTGCCAGCAGCCCAAACGGGGAACAAAGCGATGAGCAGTTCTTC,CASSPNGEQSDEQFF
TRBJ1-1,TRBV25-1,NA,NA,TGTGCCAGCAGCAATACCCGGGGGGATACTGAAGCTTTCTTT,CASSNTRGDTEAFF
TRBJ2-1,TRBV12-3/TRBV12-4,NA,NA,TGTGCCAGCAGTCTACTTAGGTTGAATGAGCAGTTCTTC,CASSLLRLNEQFF
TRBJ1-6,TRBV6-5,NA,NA,TGTGCCAGCAGTTCGGGAACCGAACTTATTATCCACTTT,CASSSGTELIIHF
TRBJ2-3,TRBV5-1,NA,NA,TGCGCCAGCAGCAGAACAGGTCCGGATACGCAGTATTTT,CASSRTGPDTQYF
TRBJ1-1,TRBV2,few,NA,TGTGCCAGTGGGGCGTCCACTGAAGCTTTCTTT,CASGASTEAFF
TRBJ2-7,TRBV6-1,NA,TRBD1,TGTGCCAGCAGTTACTCGGACAGGGGCTGGGAGCAGTACTTC,CASSYSDRGWEQYF
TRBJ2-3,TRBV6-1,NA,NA,TGTGCCGGCAGCCTGGACAGAGTGGATACGCAGTATTTT,CAGSLDRVDTQYF
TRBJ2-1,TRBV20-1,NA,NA,TGCAGTGCTAGCATCAACAATGAGCAGTTCTTC,CSASINNEQFF
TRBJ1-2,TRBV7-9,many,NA,TGTGCCAGCAGCTTCGTAGCAGGCTATGGCTACACCTTC,CASSFVAGYGYTF
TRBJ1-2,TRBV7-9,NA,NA,TGTGCCAGCAGCTTCATAGGGTACGACTATGGCTACACCTTC,CASSFIGYDYGYTF
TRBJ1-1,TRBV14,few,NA,TGTGCCAGCAGCCAAGATTATTGGATGAACACTGAAGCTTTCTTT,CASSQDYWMNTEAFF
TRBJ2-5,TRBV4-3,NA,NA,TGCGCCAGCAGCCAAAACGGGGGAGAGACCCAGTACTTC,CASSQNGGETQYF
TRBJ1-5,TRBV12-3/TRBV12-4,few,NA,TGTGCCAGCAGTTTTTTCAGGCGGAGCAATCAGCCCCAGCATTTT,CASSFFRRSNQPQHF
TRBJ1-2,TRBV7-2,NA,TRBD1,TGTGCCAGCAGCTTCTACCCGGGACAGACCGGTGGCTACACCTTC,CASSFYPGQTGGYTF
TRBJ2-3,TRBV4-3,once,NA,TGCGCCAGCAGCCAAGGGGGTATGACGCAGTATTTT,CASSQGGMTQYF
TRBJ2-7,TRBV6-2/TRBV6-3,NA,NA,TGTGCCAGCAGTCCGCAGATCCGCGAGCAGTACTTC,CASSPQIREQYF
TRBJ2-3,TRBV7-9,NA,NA,TGTGCCAGCAGCTTAGAGATCTGGGAGCTCACAGATACGCAGTATTTT,CASSLEIWELTDTQYF
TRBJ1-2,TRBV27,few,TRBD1,TGTGCCAGCAGCCCCATTGACAGGGACTATGGCTACACCTTC,CASSPIDRDYGYTF
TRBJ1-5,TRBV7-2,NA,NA,TGTGCCAGCAGCTCCGTGGGGTATCAGCCCCAGCATTTT,CASSSVGYQPQHF
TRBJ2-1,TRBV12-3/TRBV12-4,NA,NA,TGTGCCAGCAGTTTAAGGATGGGTACTGAGCAGTTCTTC,CASSLRMGTEQFF
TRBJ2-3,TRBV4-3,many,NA,TGCGCCAGCAGGTTAGGAGGGAGCACAGATACGCAGTATTTT,CASRLGGSTDTQYF
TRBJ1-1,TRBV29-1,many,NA,TGCAGCGTTGAGGCTACAGACAAAGCTTTCTTT,CSVEATDKAFF
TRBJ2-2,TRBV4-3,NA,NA,TGCGCCAGCAGCCAAGATTCCTTAGAAGGCTCGACCGGGGAGCTGTTTTTT,CASSQDSLEGSTGELFF
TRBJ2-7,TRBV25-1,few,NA,TGTGCCAGCAGTGTTGTGGAAGGGATCGAGCAGTACTTC,CASSVVEGIEQYF